This is a list of T cell receptor beta chains from one sample in a study of cytomegalovirus exposure and HLA in healthy donors. Clones were sequenced by immunoSEQ multiplex PCR, and TCRdb holds only the in-frame ones, with some missing. This sample yields fewer than 200,000 clones, of which about three quarters are seen a single time; approximately 0.76% belongs to the top ten. Material: PBMCs. The receptors come from a female donor in good health and CMV-seronegative. Both conserved end residues are part of each CDR3. D genes are given only for firm matches. Expanded clones are given a class, and other clones once, few, many or no size at all.

J | D | size | V | DNA | CDR3
TRBJ2-1 | TRBD2 | few | TRBV9 | TGTGCCAGCAGCCCCCCCGCTAGCGGGAGATTCAATGAGCAGTTCTTC | CASSPPASGRFNEQFF
TRBJ2-2 | TRBD1 | . | TRBV11-1 | TGTGCCAGCAGCCCCCGGACAGGGCTGGCGAACACCGGGGAGCTGTTTTTT | CASSPRTGLANTGELFF
TRBJ2-7 | . | . | TRBV28 | TGTGCCAGCAGCAAACCCGTTCGGCAGGTTAACGAGCAGTACTTC | CASSKPVRQVNEQYF
TRBJ2-7 | . | . | TRBV18 | TGTGCCATCCTCGTTGAGGTCTTGGTCTACGAGCAGTACTTC | CAILVEVLVYEQYF
TRBJ1-1 | . | few | TRBV5-1 | TGCGCCAGCAGCCCCGCCGGGGTGGAGGGCACTGAAGCTTTCTTT | CASSPAGVEGTEAFF
TRBJ2-1 | TRBD2 | few | TRBV5-1 | TGCGCCAGCAGACCGACAATAGCGGGGGGGCGAAATGAGCAGTTCTTC | CASRPTIAGGRNEQFF
TRBJ2-7 | TRBD2 | . | TRBV12-5 | TGTGCTAGTGGTGACGGGGGGACGGGCTCCTACGAGCAGTACTTC | CASGDGGTGSYEQYF
TRBJ1-1 | TRBD1 | few | TRBV5-1 | TGCGCCAGCAGCGTCCAGACAGGGCCCCATGAAGCTTTCTTT | CASSVQTGPHEAFF
TRBJ1-1 | . | . | TRBV30 | TGTGCCTGCAGGCGGGGAAACACTGAAGCTTTCTTT | CACRRGNTEAFF
TRBJ1-1 | TRBD1 | . | TRBV12-5 | TGTGCTAGTGGTTCAGCGGACAGGCCCGTTTTCGCTGAAGCTTTCTTT | CASGSADRPVFAEAFF
TRBJ1-2 | . | . | TRBV6-5 | TGTGCCAGCAGTTACCGCCCCGGGAACTATGGCTACACCTTC | CASSYRPGNYGYTF
TRBJ2-7 | . | once | TRBV7-9 | TGTGCCAGCAGCGCCAGGGGGGAGTCTACCTACGAGCAGTACTTC | CASSARGESTYEQYF
TRBJ2-7 | . | . | TRBV4-3 | TGCGCCAGCAGCCAAGATCAGGGGTCCGAGCAGTACTTC | CASSQDQGSEQYF